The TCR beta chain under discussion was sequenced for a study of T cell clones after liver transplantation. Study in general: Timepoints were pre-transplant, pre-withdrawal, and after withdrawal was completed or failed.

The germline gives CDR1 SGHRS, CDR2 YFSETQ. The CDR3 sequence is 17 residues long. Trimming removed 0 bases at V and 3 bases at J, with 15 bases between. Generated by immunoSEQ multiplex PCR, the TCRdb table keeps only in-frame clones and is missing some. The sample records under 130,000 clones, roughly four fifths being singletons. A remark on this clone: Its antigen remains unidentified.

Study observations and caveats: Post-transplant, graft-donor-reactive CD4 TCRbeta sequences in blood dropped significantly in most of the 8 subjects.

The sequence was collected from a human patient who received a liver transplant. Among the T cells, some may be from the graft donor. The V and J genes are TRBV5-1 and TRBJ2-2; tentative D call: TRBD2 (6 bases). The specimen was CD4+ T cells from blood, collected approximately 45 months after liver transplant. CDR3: CASSLAGVGGDTGELFF. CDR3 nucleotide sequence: TGCGCCAGCAGCTTGGCCGGGGTCGGAGGGGACACCGGGGAGCTGTTTTTT.